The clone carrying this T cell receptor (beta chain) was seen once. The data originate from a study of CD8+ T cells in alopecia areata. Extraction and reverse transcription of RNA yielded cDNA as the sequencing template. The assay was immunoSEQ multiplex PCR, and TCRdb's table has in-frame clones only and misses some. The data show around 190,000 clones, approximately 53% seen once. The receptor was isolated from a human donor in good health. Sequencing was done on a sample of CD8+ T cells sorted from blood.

CDR3 region: CASSQTAAGVNTEAFF. CDR3 in DNA: TGCGCCAGCAGCCAAACCGCCGCGGGTGTGAACACTGAAGCTTTCTTT. V and J are TRBV4-1 and TRBJ1-1, with D unclear. CDR1 is MGHRA and CDR2 is YSYEKL in the germline V gene. Trimming removed 2 bases at V and 0 bases at J, with 13 bases between. CDR3 length equals 16 residues.